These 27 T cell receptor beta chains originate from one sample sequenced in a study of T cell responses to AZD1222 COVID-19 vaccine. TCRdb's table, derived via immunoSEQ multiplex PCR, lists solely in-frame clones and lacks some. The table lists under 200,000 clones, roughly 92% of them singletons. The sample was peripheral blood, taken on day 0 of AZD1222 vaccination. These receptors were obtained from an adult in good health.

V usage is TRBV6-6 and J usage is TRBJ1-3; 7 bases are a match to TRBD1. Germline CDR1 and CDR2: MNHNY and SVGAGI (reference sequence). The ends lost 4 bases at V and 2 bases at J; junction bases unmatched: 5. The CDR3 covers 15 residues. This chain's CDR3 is CASSSPTGAGNTIYF. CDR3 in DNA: TGTGCCAGCAGTTCACCCACAGGGGCTGGAAACACCATATATTTT.

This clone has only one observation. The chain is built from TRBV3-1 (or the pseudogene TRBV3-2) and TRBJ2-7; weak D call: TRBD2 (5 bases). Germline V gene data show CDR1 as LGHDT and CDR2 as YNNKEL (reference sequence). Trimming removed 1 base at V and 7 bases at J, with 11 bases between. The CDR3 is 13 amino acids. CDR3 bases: TGTGCCAGCAGCCAAGGAGGGCTGACAGAGCAGTACTTC. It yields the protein CASSQGGLTEQYF.

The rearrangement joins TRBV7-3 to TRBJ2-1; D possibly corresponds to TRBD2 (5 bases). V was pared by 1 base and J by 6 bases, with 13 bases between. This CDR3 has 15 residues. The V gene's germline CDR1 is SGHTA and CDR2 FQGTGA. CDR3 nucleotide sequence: TGTGCCAGCAGCTTAAATCCCCTAGCCGGCAATGAGCAGTTCTTC. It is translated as CASSLNPLAGNEQFF. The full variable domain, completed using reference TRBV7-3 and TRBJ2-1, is GAGVSQTPSNKVTEKGKYVELRCDPISGHTALYWYRQSLGQGPEFLIYFQGTGAADDSGLPNDRFFAVRPEGSVSTLKIQRTERGDSAVYLCASSLNPLAGNEQFFGPGTRLTVL.

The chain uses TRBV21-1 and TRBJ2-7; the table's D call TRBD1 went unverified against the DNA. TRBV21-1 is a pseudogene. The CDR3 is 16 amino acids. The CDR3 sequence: CASSKAPGQGGNEQYF. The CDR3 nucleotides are TGTGCCAGCAGCAAAGCGCCGGGACAGGGAGGGAACGAGCAGTACTTC.

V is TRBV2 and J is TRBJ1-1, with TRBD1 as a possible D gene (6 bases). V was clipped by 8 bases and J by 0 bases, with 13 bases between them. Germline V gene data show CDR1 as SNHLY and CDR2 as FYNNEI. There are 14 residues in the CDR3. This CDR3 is CASRDTFLNTEAFF. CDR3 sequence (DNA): TGTGCCAGCCGGGACACCTTTTTGAACACTGAAGCTTTCTTT. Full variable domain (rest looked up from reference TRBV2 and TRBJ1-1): EPEVTQTPSHQVTQMGQEVILRCVPISNHLYFYWYRQILGQKVEFLVSFYNNEISEKSEIFDDQFSVERPDGSNFTLKIRSTKLEDSAMYFCASRDTFLNTEAFFGQGTRLTVV.

DNA for the CDR3: TGTGCCAGTGGATTTGCAACTAATGAAAAACTGTTTTTT. This translates into CASGFATNEKLFF. The chain has TRBV7-2 and TRBJ1-4; D is ambiguous. Trimming took off 9 bases at V and 0 bases at J, with 8 bases between the two ends. The CDR3 loop spans 13 amino acids. CDR1 is SGHTA and CDR2 is FQGNSA in the germline V gene.

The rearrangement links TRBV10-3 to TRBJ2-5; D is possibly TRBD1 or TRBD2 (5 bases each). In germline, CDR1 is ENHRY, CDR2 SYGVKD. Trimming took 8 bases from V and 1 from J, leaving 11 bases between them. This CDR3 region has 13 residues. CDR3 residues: CAIARDAQETQYF. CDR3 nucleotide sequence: TGTGCCATCGCCCGGGACGCCCAAGAGACCCAGTACTTC.

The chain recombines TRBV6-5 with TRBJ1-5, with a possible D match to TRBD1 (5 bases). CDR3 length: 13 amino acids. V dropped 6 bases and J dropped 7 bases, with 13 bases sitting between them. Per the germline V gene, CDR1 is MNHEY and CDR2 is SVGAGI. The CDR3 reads CASRDTHIQPQHF. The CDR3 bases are TGTGCCAGCAGGGACACCCACATCCAGCCCCAGCATTTT.

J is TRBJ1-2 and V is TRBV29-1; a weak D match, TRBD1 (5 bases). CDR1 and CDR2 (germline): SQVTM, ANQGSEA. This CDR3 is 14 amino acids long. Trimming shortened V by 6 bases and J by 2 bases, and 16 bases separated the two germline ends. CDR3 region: CSVKGQIGNYGYTF. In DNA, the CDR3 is TGCAGCGTCAAGGGGCAGATAGGGAACTATGGCTACACCTTC.

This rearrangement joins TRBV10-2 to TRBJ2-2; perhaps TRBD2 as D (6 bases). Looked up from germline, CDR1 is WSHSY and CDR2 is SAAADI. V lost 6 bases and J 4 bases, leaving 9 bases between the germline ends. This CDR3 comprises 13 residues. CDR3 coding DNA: TGCGCCAGCAGCTGGGACTTCACCGGGGAGCTGTTTTTT. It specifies CASSWDFTGELFF.

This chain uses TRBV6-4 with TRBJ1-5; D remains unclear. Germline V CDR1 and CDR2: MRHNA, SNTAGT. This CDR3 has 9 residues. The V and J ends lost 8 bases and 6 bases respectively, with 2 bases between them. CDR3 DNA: TGTGCCAGCTGTCAGCCCCAGCATTTT. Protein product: CASCQPQHF.

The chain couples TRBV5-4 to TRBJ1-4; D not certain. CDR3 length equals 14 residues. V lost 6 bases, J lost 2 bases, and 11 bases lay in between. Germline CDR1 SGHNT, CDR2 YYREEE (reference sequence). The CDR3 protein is CASTFDATNEKLFF. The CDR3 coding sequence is TGTGCCAGCACCTTTGACGCGACTAATGAAAAACTGTTTTTT.

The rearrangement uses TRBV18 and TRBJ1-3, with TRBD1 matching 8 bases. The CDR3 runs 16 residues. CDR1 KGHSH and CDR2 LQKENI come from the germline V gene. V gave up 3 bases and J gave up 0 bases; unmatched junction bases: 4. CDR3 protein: CASSPSGQGSGNTIYF. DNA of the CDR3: TGTGCCAGCTCACCCTCAGGACAGGGCTCTGGAAACACCATATATTTT.

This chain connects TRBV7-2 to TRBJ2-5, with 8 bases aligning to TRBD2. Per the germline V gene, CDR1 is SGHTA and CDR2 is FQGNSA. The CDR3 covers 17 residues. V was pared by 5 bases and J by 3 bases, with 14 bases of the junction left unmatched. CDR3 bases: TGTGCCAGCAGCGCGCTCAGGGTAATACTAGCGGAAGAGACCCAGTACTTC. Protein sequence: CASSALRVILAEETQYF.

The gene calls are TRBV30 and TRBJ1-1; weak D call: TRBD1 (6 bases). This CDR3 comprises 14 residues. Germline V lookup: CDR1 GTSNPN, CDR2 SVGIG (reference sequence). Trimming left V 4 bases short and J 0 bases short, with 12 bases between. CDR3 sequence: CAWNPRGVNTEAFF. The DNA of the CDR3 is TGTGCCTGGAACCCCAGGGGCGTGAACACTGAAGCTTTCTTT.

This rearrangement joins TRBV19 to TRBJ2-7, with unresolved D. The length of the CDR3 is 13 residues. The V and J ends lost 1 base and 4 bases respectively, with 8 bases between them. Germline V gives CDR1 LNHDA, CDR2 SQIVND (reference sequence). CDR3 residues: CASSIGWGYEQYF. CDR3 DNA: TGTGCCAGTAGTATAGGGTGGGGATACGAGCAGTACTTC.

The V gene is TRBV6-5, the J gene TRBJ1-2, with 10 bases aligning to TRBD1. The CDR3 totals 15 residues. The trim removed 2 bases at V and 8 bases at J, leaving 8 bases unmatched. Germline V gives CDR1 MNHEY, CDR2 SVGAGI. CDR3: CASSYDRDRGYGYTF. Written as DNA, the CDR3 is TGTGCCAGCAGTTACGACCGGGACAGGGGTTACGGCTACACCTTC.

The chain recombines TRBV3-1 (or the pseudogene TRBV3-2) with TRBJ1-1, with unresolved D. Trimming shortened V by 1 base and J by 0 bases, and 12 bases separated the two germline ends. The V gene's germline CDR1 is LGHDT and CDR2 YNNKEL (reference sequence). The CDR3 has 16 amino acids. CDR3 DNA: TGTGCCAGCAGCCAAGCGAGGTCCACCCTGAACACTGAAGCTTTCTTT. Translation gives CASSQARSTLNTEAFF.

DNA for the CDR3: TGTGCCAGCAGTGAATGGCAGGGTCGCGCCTACGAGCAGTACTTC. Its protein product is CASSEWQGRAYEQYF. The chain combines TRBV2 with TRBJ2-7; tentatively, D is TRBD1 (5 bases). CDR3 length equals 15 residues. Germline CDR1 reads SNHLY; CDR2 reads FYNNEI. V lost 2 bases and J 2 bases, leaving 13 bases between the germline ends.

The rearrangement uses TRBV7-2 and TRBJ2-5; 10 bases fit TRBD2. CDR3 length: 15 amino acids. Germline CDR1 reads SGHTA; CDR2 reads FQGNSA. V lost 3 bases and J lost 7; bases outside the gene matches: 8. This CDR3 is CASSLVAGGRGTQYF. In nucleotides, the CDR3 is TGTGCCAGCAGCTTGGTAGCGGGGGGCCGGGGGACCCAGTACTTC.

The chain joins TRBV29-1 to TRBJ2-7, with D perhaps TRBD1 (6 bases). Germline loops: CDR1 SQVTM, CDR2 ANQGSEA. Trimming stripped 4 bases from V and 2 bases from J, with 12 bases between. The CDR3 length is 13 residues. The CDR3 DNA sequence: TGCAGCGTTGTGGACAGTCCTCCCTACGAGCAGTACTTC. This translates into CSVVDSPPYEQYF.

Written as DNA, the CDR3 is TGCAGCGATTCAGGGGGCCCCGGCTATGGCTACACCTTC. Translating it yields CSDSGGPGYGYTF. This chain uses TRBV29-1 with TRBJ1-2, with 8 bases identical to TRBD1. Germline CDR1 is SQVTM and CDR2 is ANQGSEA. J gave up 4 bases and V 7 bases, and 8 bases lay outside the gene matches. The CDR3 covers 13 residues.

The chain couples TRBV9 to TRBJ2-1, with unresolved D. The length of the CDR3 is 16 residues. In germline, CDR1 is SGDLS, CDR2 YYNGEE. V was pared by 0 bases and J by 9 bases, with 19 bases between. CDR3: CASSVATGATSGEQFF. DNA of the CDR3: TGTGCCAGCAGCGTAGCTACGGGCGCCACCTCGGGTGAGCAGTTCTTC.

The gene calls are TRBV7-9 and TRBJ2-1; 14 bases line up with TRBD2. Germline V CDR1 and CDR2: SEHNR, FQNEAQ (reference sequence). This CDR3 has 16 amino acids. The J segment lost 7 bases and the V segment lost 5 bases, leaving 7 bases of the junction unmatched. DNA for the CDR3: TGTGCCAGCAGCCTGCGGACTAGCGGGAGGACTAATGAGCAGTTCTTC. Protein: CASSLRTSGRTNEQFF.

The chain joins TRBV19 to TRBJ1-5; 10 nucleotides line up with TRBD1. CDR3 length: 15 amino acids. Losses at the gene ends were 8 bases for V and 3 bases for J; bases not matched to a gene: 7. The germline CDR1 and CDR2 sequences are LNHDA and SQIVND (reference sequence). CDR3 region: CASSRDRGPNQPQHF. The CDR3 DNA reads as TGTGCCAGTTCTAGGGACAGGGGACCCAATCAGCCCCAGCATTTT.

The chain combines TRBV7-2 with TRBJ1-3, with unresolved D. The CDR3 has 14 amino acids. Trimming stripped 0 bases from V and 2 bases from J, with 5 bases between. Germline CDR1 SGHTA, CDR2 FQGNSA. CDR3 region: CASSLALAGNTIYF. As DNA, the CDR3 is TGTGCCAGCAGCTTAGCGTTGGCTGGAAACACCATATATTTT.

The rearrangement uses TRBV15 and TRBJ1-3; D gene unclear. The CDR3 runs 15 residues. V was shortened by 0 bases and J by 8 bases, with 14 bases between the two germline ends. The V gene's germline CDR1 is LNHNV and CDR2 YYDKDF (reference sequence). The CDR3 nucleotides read TGTGCCACCAGCAGAGATGGTGCCCCCGGGGACACCATATATTTT. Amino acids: CATSRDGAPGDTIYF. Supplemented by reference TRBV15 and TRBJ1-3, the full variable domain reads DAMVIQNPRYQVTQFGKPVTLSCSQTLNHNVMYWYQQKSSQAPKLLFHYYDKDFNNEADTPDNFQSRRPNTSFCFLDIRSPGLGDTAMYLCATSRDGAPGDTIYFGEGSWLTVV.